The rows below give T cell receptor beta chains drawn from one sample of a study of T cells during gluten challenge in celiac disease. TCRdb analysed the single-cell sequencing reads with MiXCR anew, one entry per CDR3 protein. The profile shows roughly 280 distinct CDR3 sequences, about 34% of them singletons. This material consisted of gluten-specific CD4+ T cells sorted from blood using tetramers, taken at baseline or on day 6, 14 or 28 of gluten challenge (not recorded which). The receptors shown here come from a male donor with celiac disease. CDR3s include the opening cysteine and the closing phenylalanine or tryptophan. The D gene is left open where the match is weak. Clone sizes are given selectively: once, few, many, or a class where the clone is expanded.

size	V	D	J	CDR3	DNA
few	TRBV5-1	TRBD2	TRBJ2-1	CASSALGAGGNNEQFF	TGCGCCAGCAGCGCCTTGGGCGCGGGAGGAAACAATGAGCAGTTCTTC
few	TRBV6-2/TRBV6-3	.	TRBJ1-6	CASSYNTESPLHF	TGTGCCAGCAGTTACAATACAGAATCACCCCTCCACTTT
.	TRBV20-1	.	TRBJ2-7	CSARVGFGGEQYF	TGCAGTGCTAGAGTCGGCTTCGGGGGCGAGCAGTACTTC
.	TRBV2	.	TRBJ1-3	CASTLQTVFSGNTIYF	TGTGCCAGCACACTACAGACAGTTTTCTCTGGAAACACCATATATTTT
few	TRBV7-6	TRBD2	TRBJ2-3	CASSWLAGTDTQYF	TGTGCCAGCAGCTGGCTAGCGGGCACAGATACGCAGTATTTT
few	TRBV7-2	.	TRBJ2-3	CASSLRHVGNTQYF	TGTGCCAGCAGCCTAAGACACGTTGGGAATACGCAGTATTTT
few	TRBV5-8	.	TRBJ1-2	CASSLLQVYGYTF	TGTGCCAGCAGCTTGCTTCAGGTCTATGGCTACACCTTC
few	TRBV6-1	.	TRBJ1-5	CASSRDRYTNQPQHF	TGTGCCAGCAGTAGGGACCGCTACACCAATCAGCCCCAGCATTTT
few	TRBV7-2	.	TRBJ1-2	CASSLRGNYGYTF	TGTGCCAGCAGCTTAAGAGGGAACTATGGCTACACCTTC
.	TRBV7-2	TRBD2	TRBJ2-3	CASSIRAGDANTQYF	TGTGCCAGCAGCATCAGAGCGGGGGACGCAAATACGCAGTATTTT
.	TRBV5-8	.	TRBJ1-1	CASSRGRGGEAFF	TGTGCCAGCAGCCGGGGCCGGGGAGGTGAAGCTTTCTTT
.	TRBV7-3	.	TRBJ2-3	CASSLRSTSTDTQYF	TGTGCCAGCAGCTTAAGGTCTACTAGCACAGATACGCAGTATTTT
hyperexpanded	TRBV20-1	.	TRBJ1-1	CSARRTWDTEAFF	TGCAGTGCTCGAAGGACATGGGACACTGAAGCTTTCTTT
.	TRBV7-6	.	TRBJ2-2	CASSLVGLKWDTGELFF	TGTGCCAGCAGCTTAGTTGGACTGAAGTGGGACACCGGGGAGCTGTTTTTT
few	TRBV4-3	TRBD1	TRBJ1-1	CASSRGQGVTEAFF	TGCGCCAGCAGCCGCGGACAGGGTGTGACTGAAGCTTTCTTT
.	TRBV5-1	TRBD2	TRBJ2-3	CASSVTGLVLSDTQYF	TGCGCCAGCAGCGTAACGGGACTAGTGTTATCAGATACGCAGTATTTT
.	TRBV19	.	TRBJ2-1	CASSIMGSGSYNEQFF	TGTGCCAGTAGTATCATGGGCTCGGGCTCCTACAATGAGCAGTTCTTC
.	TRBV19	TRBD1	TRBJ1-1	CASSLGQGGTEAFF	TGTGCCAGTAGTTTGGGACAGGGGGGCACTGAAGCTTTCTTT
.	TRBV4-1	TRBD2	TRBJ2-7	CASSQYPSQREAYEQYF	TGCGCCAGCAGCCAGTACCCGTCCCAGCGGGAGGCCTACGAGCAGTACTTC
.	TRBV19	.	TRBJ1-1	CASSIGQGLGAFF	TGTGCCAGTAGTATCGGCCAGGGCTTGGGCGCTTTCTTT
large	TRBV7-2	TRBD1	TRBJ2-7	CASSLIIGTGDYEQYF	TGTGCCAGCAGCTTAATTATAGGGACAGGGGATTACGAGCAGTACTTC
.	TRBV4-3	.	TRBJ2-3	CASSQRTTDTQYF	TGCGCCAGCAGCCAACGGACAACAGATACGCAGTATTTT
hyperexpanded	TRBV19	.	TRBJ1-2	CASSISWQGRSGGYTF	TGTGCCAGTAGTATCTCCTGGCAGGGTCGTTCCGGAGGCTACACCTTC
medium-sized	TRBV7-2	.	TRBJ2-2	CASSLRSLDGGELFF	TGTGCCAGCAGCTTAAGGAGTCTAGACGGCGGGGAGCTGTTTTTT
.	TRBV7-2	TRBD2	TRBJ2-3	CASSLRVGGGDTQYF	TGTGCCAGCAGCTTACGTGTCGGGGGAGGGGATACGCAGTATTTT
.	TRBV20-1	.	TRBJ1-2	CSAGGTLRGYGYTF	TGCAGTGCTGGGGGGACACTACGGGGGTATGGCTACACCTTC
.	TRBV7-2	.	TRBJ1-2	CASSLAAGFPNHGYTF	TGTGCCAGCAGCTTAGCGGCGGGGTTTCCTAACCATGGGTACACCTTC
.	TRBV19	TRBD1	TRBJ1-5	CASSEGGRDRHPQPQHF	TGTGCCAGTAGTGAAGGGGGGCGGGACAGGCACCCTCAGCCCCAGCATTTT
many	TRBV4-2	.	TRBJ1-6	CASSRLEDSPLHF	TGTGCCAGCAGCCGCCTTGAGGATTCACCCCTCCACTTT
.	TRBV6-2/TRBV6-3	.	TRBJ1-2	CASINLQGRYGYTF	TGTGCCAGCATCAACCTACAGGGTCGCTATGGCTACACCTTC
many	TRBV2	.	TRBJ1-1	CASSWAILRTEAFF	TGTGCCAGCAGCTGGGCGATCCTACGGACTGAAGCTTTCTTT
.	TRBV20-1	.	TRBJ1-1	CSARVIGSWGAFF	TGCAGTGCTAGAGTGATAGGGTCTTGGGGAGCTTTCTTT
.	TRBV7-3	TRBD1	TRBJ1-6	CASSLTGWDSPLHF	TGTGCCAGCAGCCTGACAGGGTGGGATTCACCCCTCCACTTT